Each of the 19 T cell receptor beta chains below was sequenced from the same sample in a study of vaccination effects on CD4 cells after COVID-19. Sequencing was performed with immunoSEQ multiplex PCR; in TCRdb, only in-frame clones are kept and a portion is missing. The repertoire has about 47,000 clones, more than 75% of them found once; the top ten carry approximately 10%. Following 10 days of culture, CD4+ T cells were isolated. Their antigens remain unidentified. The input for sequencing was CD4+ T cells from PBMCs cultured without peptide, taken before COVID-19 vaccination. All receptors come from a human donor who had a prior SARS-CoV-2 infection.

This clone has only a few counts. This chain connects TRBV4-1 to TRBJ2-7; no clear D. The V and J ends lost 0 bases and 7 bases respectively, with 19 bases between them. Germline CDR1 MGHRA, CDR2 YSYEKL. The CDR3 length is 16 residues. The CDR3 is CASSQEGIGSPREQYF. The CDR3 nucleotides read TGCGCCAGCAGCCAAGAAGGAATTGGCAGCCCTAGAGAGCAGTACTTC.

The rearrangement links TRBV5-1 to TRBJ2-1, with D unresolved. The V gene lost 0 bases and the J gene lost 10 bases, with 5 bases spanning the gap. This CDR3 has 11 amino acids. Germline-derived CDR1 and CDR2 are SGHRS and YFSETQ. DNA for the CDR3: TGCGCCAGCAGCTTGGAAGTAGAGCAGTTCTTC. This encodes CASSLEVEQFF. Using reference TRBV5-1 and TRBJ2-1 for the parts outside the CDR3, the full variable domain is KAGVTQTPRYLIKTRGQQVTLSCSPISGHRSVSWYQQTPGQGLQFLFEYFSETQRNKGNFPGRFSGRQFSNSRSEMNVSTLELGDSALYLCASSLEVEQFFGPGTRLTVL.

This clone has more than one count but fewer than ten. V gene TRBV6-2 or TRBV6-3 combines with J gene TRBJ1-5; D remains ambiguous. V shed 3 bases and J shed 7 bases, with 22 bases lying between them. This CDR3 comprises 17 residues. Germline V gives CDR1 MNHEY, CDR2 SVGEGT. Here the CDR3 reads CASSYDMVGIPSQPQHF. The CDR3 nucleotides are TGTGCCAGCAGTTATGATATGGTCGGCATACCCTCCCAGCCCCAGCATTTT.

Here the CDR3 DNA reads TGTGCTAGTGGTTATAACACCGGGGAGCTGTTTTTT. Translated, it gives CASGYNTGELFF. The gene calls are TRBV12-5 and TRBJ2-2, with D uncertain. This CDR3 is 12 amino acids long. V shed 4 bases and J shed 2 bases, with 2 bases lying between them. Germline CDR1 is LGHNT and CDR2 is FRNRAP.

This chain links TRBV4-3 with TRBJ2-1; perhaps TRBD1 as D (5 bases). The length of the CDR3 is 16 residues. Germline V gene sequence: CDR1 LGHNA, CDR2 YSLEER. V was cut by 4 bases and J by 0 bases, with 13 bases left in between. The CDR3 coding sequence is TGCGCCAGCAGCCGAGATGGGGCAGCCTCCTACAATGAGCAGTTCTTC. Amino acids: CASSRDGAASYNEQFF.

J is TRBJ2-3 and V is TRBV6-2 or TRBV6-3; 9 nucleotides match TRBD2. Germline V gene lookup returns CDR1 MNHEY and CDR2 SVGEGT. The V gene end was trimmed by 4 bases and the J gene end by 6 bases; junction bases not matched to a gene: 11. CDR3 length: 16 amino acids. The CDR3: CASSFDAGGPWDTQYF. CDR3 nucleotides: TGTGCCAGCAGTTTTGACGCGGGAGGGCCTTGGGATACGCAGTATTTT.

This clone was counted a few times. This chain links TRBV2 with TRBJ2-2; D is uncertain. CDR3 length: 13 amino acids. Per the germline V gene, CDR1 is SNHLY and CDR2 is FYNNEI. V dropped 3 bases and J dropped 7 bases, with 9 bases sitting between them. CDR3: CASSDLGHGELFF. CDR3 in DNA: TGTGCCAGCAGTGATCTCGGGCACGGGGAGCTGTTTTTT.

In this sample, this clone turned up a few times. The chain combines TRBV6-1 with TRBJ2-1, with 14 bases fitting TRBD2. With V trimmed by 4 bases and J by 0 bases, 2 bases remained unmatched. Germline-derived CDR1 and CDR2 are MNHNS and SASEGT. There are 17 residues in the CDR3. As DNA, the CDR3 is TGTGCCAGCAGTGGGACTAGCGGGGGGAGCTCCTACAATGAGCAGTTCTTC. Amino acids: CASSGTSGGSSYNEQFF.

The V gene is TRBV15, the J gene TRBJ1-4; D perhaps matches TRBD1 (6 bases). The V end was cut by 0 bases, the J end by 5 bases, with 10 bases between. There are 15 residues in the CDR3. Germline V CDR1 and CDR2: LNHNV, YYDKDF (reference sequence). The CDR3 protein is CATSRDGQNNEKLFF. In DNA, the CDR3 is TGTGCCACCAGCAGAGACGGACAGAACAATGAAAAACTGTTTTTT. The entire variable domain, with the rest obtained from reference TRBV15 and TRBJ1-4, is as follows: DAMVIQNPRYQVTQFGKPVTLSCSQTLNHNVMYWYQQKSSQAPKLLFHYYDKDFNNEADTPDNFQSRRPNTSFCFLDIRSPGLGDTAMYLCATSRDGQNNEKLFFGSGTQLSVL.

The rearrangement uses TRBV2 and TRBJ1-3; D ambiguous. V lost 6 bases to trimming and J lost 3 bases, with 6 bases between them. Per germline, CDR1 SNHLY and CDR2 FYNNEI. The CDR3 sequence is 12 residues long. Here the CDR3 reads CASRVVGNTIYF. The DNA of the CDR3 is TGTGCCAGCAGAGTGGTTGGAAACACCATATATTTT.

This chain joins TRBV18 and TRBJ1-2; 8 bases are shared with TRBD1. The CDR3 covers 17 residues. The germline CDR1 and CDR2 sequences are KGHSH and LQKENI. V shed 1 base and J 5 bases; nucleotides not matched to a gene: 12. This CDR3 reads CASSPLRPLDRDYGYTF. CDR3 nucleotides: TGTGCCAGCTCACCACTCCGCCCCCTGGACAGGGATTATGGCTACACCTTC.

This clone was counted a few times. This sequence joins TRBV5-1 and TRBJ1-3; the D is unclear. This CDR3 is built from 15 residues. Germline loops: CDR1 SGHRS, CDR2 YFSETQ. V shed 2 bases and J shed 4 bases, with 13 bases lying between them. The CDR3 nucleotides read TGCGCCAGCAGCTTAGACCCCGGGTCCGGAAACACCATATATTTT. It codes for CASSLDPGSGNTIYF.

V and J are TRBV4-2 and TRBJ1-2; D perhaps matches TRBD1 (6 bases). The ends were cut back, 3 bases at V and 2 bases at J, with 13 bases in the middle. Germline V lookup: CDR1 LGHNA, CDR2 YNFKEQ. CDR3 length: 15 amino acids. CDR3 loop: CASSQMGGVNYGYTF. CDR3 in DNA: TGTGCCAGCAGCCAGATGGGGGGCGTGAACTATGGCTACACCTTC.

This clone was observed once. The chain couples TRBV9 to TRBJ2-3, with 7 bases identical to TRBD1. This CDR3 is 13 amino acids long. V gave up 2 bases and J gave up 6 bases; unmatched junction bases: 3. The germline V gene has CDR1 SGDLS and CDR2 YYNGEE. The DNA of the CDR3 is TGTGCCAGCAGCGTTTCACAGGGGGATACGCAGTATTTT. Its protein is CASSVSQGDTQYF.

This clone was observed a handful of times. The rearrangement uses TRBV3-1 (or the pseudogene TRBV3-2) and TRBJ1-1, with D possibly TRBD1 on 5 matching bases. Trimming left V 0 bases short and J 1 base short, with 12 bases between. The CDR3 is 16 amino acids. Germline CDR1 LGHDT, CDR2 YNNKEL (reference sequence). The CDR3 loop reads CASSQDIGGANTEAFF. CDR3 bases: TGTGCCAGCAGCCAAGATATTGGGGGTGCGAACACTGAAGCTTTCTTT.

The CDR3 sequence: CASSVQYADTQYF. In nucleotides, the CDR3 is TGTGCCAGCAGTGTCCAGTATGCAGATACGCAGTATTTT. J is TRBJ2-3 and V is TRBV28; D remains ambiguous. V was clipped by 5 bases and J by 4 bases, with 10 bases between them. Germline V CDR1 and CDR2: MDHEN, SYDVKM. The CDR3 contains 13 residues.

Only a few counts were recorded for this clone. This chain connects TRBV5-4 to TRBJ2-1; TRBD2 aligns across 7 bases. The CDR3 loop spans 17 amino acids. The germline CDR1 and CDR2 sequences are SGHNT and YYREEE (reference sequence). The trim removed 4 bases at V and 6 bases at J, leaving 16 bases unmatched. CDR3 sequence reads: CASSGGTGGPGGNEQFF. The CDR3 nucleotides read TGTGCCAGCAGCGGGGGGACGGGAGGCCCCGGTGGCAATGAGCAGTTCTTC.

The chain couples TRBV18 to TRBJ2-7, with D perhaps given as TRBD1 or TRBD2 (5 bases each). With 4 bases removed from V and 7 bases from J, the gap between germline ends came to 11 bases. CDR1 is KGHSH and CDR2 is LQKENI in the germline V gene. The CDR3 length is 12 residues. This CDR3 is CASSLRDAEQYF. CDR3 coding DNA: TGTGCCAGCTCACTTCGGGACGCAGAGCAGTACTTC.

The chain is built from TRBV5-6 and TRBJ2-5, with a possible D match to TRBD2 (5 bases). This CDR3 comprises 14 residues. The germline gives CDR1 SGHDT, CDR2 YYEEEE. V was pared by 4 bases and J by 2 bases, with 12 bases between. The CDR3 DNA reads TGTGCCAGCAGCCCCAGCGGCATTCAAGAGACCCAGTACTTC. Translation: CASSPSGIQETQYF. The complete variable domain, with remaining parts taken from reference TRBV5-6 and TRBJ2-5, reads DAGVTQSPTHLIKTRGQQVTLRCSPKSGHDTVSWYQQALGQGPQFIFQYYEEEERQRGNFPDRFSGHQFPNYSSELNVNALLLGDSALYLCASSPSGIQETQYFGPGTRLLVL.